The rows below give T cell receptor beta chains drawn from one sample of a study of blood T cell repertoires in COVID-19. Here immunoSEQ multiplex PCR was the method, and the copy in TCRdb shows in-frame clones only, minus some. The sample holds approximately 150,000 clones, about 88% seen once. Sequenced material: peripheral blood. These receptors were collected from an elderly woman with COVID-19, enrolled during active disease. CDR3s leave out the opening cysteine and the closing phenylalanine or tryptophan.

length	V	J	CDR3
11	TRBV12-3/TRBV12-4	TRBJ2-1	ASSYATGREQF
12	TRBV2	TRBJ2-7	ASSDGGTSHEQY
11	TRBV5-5	TRBJ2-4	ASSLNTGNIQY
10	TRBV12-3/TRBV12-4	TRBJ2-1	ASAYGGYEQF
15	TRBV27	TRBJ2-3	ASSPPSGTGVSDTQY
11	TRBV6-2/TRBV6-3	TRBJ2-7	ASSRSASHEQY
13	TRBV6-5	TRBJ1-3	ASSYAQGAGNTIY
15	TRBV11-2	TRBJ2-7	ASRQWGGAPVDYEQY
11	TRBV18	TRBJ1-2	ASSPSGVRGYT
11	TRBV5-6	TRBJ2-7	ASSDFGTNEQY
14	TRBV5-1	TRBJ2-4	ASSLGQMIAKNIQY
13	TRBV20-1	TRBJ2-7	SASGGLAGVYEQY
12	TRBV18	TRBJ2-7	ASSQQDGAYEQY
12	TRBV9	TRBJ2-7	ASSVEEGRAEQY
11	TRBV3-1/TRBV3-2	TRBJ1-2	ASTDPGVSGYT
14	TRBV19	TRBJ1-2	ASMAPGQGPIWGYT
11	TRBV7-2	TRBJ2-1	ASSLGPSAEQF
12	TRBV2	TRBJ2-3	ASGRMTGRDTQY
10	TRBV3-1/TRBV3-2	TRBJ2-7	ASSLTGSSRY
12	TRBV7-2	TRBJ1-4	ASSQTGLNEKLF